This T cell receptor (beta chain) was captured by sequencing in a study of cytomegalovirus exposure and HLA in healthy donors. Study details: A subsequent analysis reported that the 100 to 150 validation repertoires were produced on the same platform that had also been used for the roughly 670 first-cohort repertoires.

Germline V gives CDR1 SEHNR, CDR2 FQNEAQ (reference sequence). The CDR3 is made up of 15 amino acids. J lost 6 bases, V lost 5 bases, and 6 bases had no gene match. Here immunoSEQ multiplex PCR was the method, and the copy in TCRdb shows in-frame clones only, minus some. The sample holds about 250,000 clones; roughly 87% are singletons and the top ten take more than 10%. The source is a man in his late teens or twenties in good health and CMV-seropositive. Sample: PBMCs. This chain links TRBV7-9 with TRBJ2-3; 12 positions agree with TRBD2. CDR3 sequence (DNA): TGTGCCAGCAGCCCACTAGCGGGAGGTCCCGATACGCAGTATTTT. Translation: CASSPLAGGPDTQYF.